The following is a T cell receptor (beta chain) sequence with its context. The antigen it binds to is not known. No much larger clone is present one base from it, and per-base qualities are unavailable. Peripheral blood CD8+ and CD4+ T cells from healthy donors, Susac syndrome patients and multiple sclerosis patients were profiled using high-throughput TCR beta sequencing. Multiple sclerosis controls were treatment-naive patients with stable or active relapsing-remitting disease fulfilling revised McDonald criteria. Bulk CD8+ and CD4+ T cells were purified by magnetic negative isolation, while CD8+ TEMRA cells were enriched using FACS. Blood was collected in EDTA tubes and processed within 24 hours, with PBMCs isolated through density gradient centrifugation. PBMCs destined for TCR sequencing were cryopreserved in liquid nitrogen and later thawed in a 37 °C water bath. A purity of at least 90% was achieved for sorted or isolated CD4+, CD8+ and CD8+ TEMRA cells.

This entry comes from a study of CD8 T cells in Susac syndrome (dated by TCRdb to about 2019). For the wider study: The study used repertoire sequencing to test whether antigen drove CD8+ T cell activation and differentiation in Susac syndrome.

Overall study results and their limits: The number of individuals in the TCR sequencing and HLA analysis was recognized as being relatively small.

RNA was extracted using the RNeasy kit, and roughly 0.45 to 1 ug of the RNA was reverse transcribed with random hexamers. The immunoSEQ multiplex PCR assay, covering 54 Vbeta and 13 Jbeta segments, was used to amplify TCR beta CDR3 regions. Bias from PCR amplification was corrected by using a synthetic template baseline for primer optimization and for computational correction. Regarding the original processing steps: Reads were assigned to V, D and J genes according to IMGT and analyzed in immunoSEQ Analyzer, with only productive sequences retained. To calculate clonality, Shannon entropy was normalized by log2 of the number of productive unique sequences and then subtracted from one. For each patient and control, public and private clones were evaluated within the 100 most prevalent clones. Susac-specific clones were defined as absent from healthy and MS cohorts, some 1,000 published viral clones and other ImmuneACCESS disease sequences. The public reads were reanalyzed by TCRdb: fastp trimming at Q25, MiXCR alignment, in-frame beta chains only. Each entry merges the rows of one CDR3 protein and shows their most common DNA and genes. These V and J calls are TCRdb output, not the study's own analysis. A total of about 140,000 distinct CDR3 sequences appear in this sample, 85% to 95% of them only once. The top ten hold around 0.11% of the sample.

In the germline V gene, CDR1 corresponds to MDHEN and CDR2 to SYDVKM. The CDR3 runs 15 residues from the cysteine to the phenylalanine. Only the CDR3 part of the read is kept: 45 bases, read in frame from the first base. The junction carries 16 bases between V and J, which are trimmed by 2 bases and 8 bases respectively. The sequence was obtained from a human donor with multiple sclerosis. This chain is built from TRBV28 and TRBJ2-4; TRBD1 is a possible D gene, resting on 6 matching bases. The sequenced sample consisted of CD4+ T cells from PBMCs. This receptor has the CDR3 CASSLQGPGADIQYF. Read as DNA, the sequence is TGTGCCAGCAGTTTACAGGGGCCCGGGGCGGACATTCAGTACTTC.